Presented here are 25 T cell receptor beta chains from one specimen sequenced in a study of T cells after yellow fever vaccination (dated by TCRdb to between 2017 and 2020). Explained via the paper, the treatment or condition label denotes: live attenuated yellow fever vaccine strain. Libraries were prepared through 5' RACE. Sequenced on an Illumina HiSeq 2500. TCRdb reworked the public reads: Q25 trimming with fastp, MiXCR clone assembly, productive beta chains retained. Rows merge per CDR3 protein into single entries with the most common DNA and genes. In this sample the table shows just under 600,000 distinct CDR3 sequences, 13% of which occur a single time. More than 13% of the sample rests with the top ten. Sequencing was performed on PBMCs, taken on the day of the yellow fever booster vaccination. These receptors originate from a man aged 25-45 years who received the YFV17D yellow fever vaccine.

This clonotype was detected a few times. J is TRBJ1-5 and V is TRBV6-2 or TRBV6-3; D gene uncertain. The V gene lost 4 bases and the J gene lost 10 bases, with 20 bases spanning the gap. The germline V gene encodes CDR1 MNHEY and CDR2 SVGEGT. The CDR3 spans 15 residues. The CDR3 nucleotides read TGTGCCAGCAGTTTCACGACTCTCCCTTTAATTCCCCAGCATTTT. Residues: CASSFTTLPLIPQHF.

This clonotype occurred a few times. The rearrangement links TRBV5-1 to TRBJ2-7; a weak D match, TRBD1 (5 bases). This CDR3 is built from 15 residues. V lost 2 bases, J lost 0 bases, and 12 bases lay in between. Germline V gene lookup returns CDR1 SGHRS and CDR2 YFSETQ. CDR3 residues: CASSLGRGPSYEQYF. The CDR3, as DNA: TGCGCCAGCAGCTTAGGTAGGGGCCCCTCCTACGAGCAGTACTTC.

This clonotype was picked up a small number of times. The CDR3 is CASSLDVGSSYNEQFF. The CDR3 region has the DNA TGTGCCAGCAGCTTAGACGTTGGGAGCTCCTACAATGAGCAGTTCTTC. The V and J genes are TRBV7-9 and TRBJ2-1, with D perhaps TRBD2 (5 bases). Per germline, CDR1 SEHNR and CDR2 FQNEAQ (reference sequence). CDR3 size: 16 residues. Trimming took off 1 base at V and 0 bases at J, with 10 bases between the two ends.

V is TRBV5-1 and J is TRBJ2-7; 8 bases map to TRBD2. The CDR3 runs 15 residues. The germline V gene encodes CDR1 SGHRS and CDR2 YFSETQ. Unmatched junction bases numbered 8, after V lost 6 bases and J lost 0 bases. The CDR3: CASTRGGRSSYEQYF. The CDR3 bases are TGCGCCAGCACACGGGGGGGCCGAAGCTCCTACGAGCAGTACTTC.

A few counts support this clonotype. The chain employs TRBV11-2 and TRBJ2-1; 7 positions agree with TRBD2. V lost 3 bases, J lost 2 bases, and 22 bases stayed unmatched. Germline CDR1 SGHAT, CDR2 FQNNGV. This CDR3 has 21 amino acids. The CDR3 spells CASSFPRLGRDVSGTYNEQFF. The CDR3 coding sequence is TGTGCCAGCAGCTTCCCCCGGCTCGGACGGGACGTAAGCGGGACCTACAATGAGCAGTTCTTC.

The V gene is TRBV20-1, the J gene TRBJ2-3; 9 positions agree with TRBD2. Germline values: CDR1 DFQATT, CDR2 SNEGSKA (reference sequence). V trimming: 3 bases; J trimming: 7 bases; junction bases outside the gene matches: 8. This CDR3 is 14 amino acids long. CDR3 protein: CSARGLAGAHTQYF. As DNA, the CDR3 is TGCAGTGCTAGGGGGTTAGCGGGAGCCCATACGCAGTATTTT.

The V call is TRBV6-2 or TRBV6-3, the J call TRBJ1-1; D is undetermined. V was cut by 8 bases and J by 7 bases, with 11 bases left in between. In germline, CDR1 is MNHEY, CDR2 SVGEGT. CDR3 length equals 11 residues. The CDR3 DNA reads as TGTGCCAGCTCCCAATACTATGAAGCTTTCTTT. Its protein is CASSQYYEAFF.

This chain connects TRBV5-1 to TRBJ2-3; 9 bases map to TRBD2. CDR1 is SGHRS and CDR2 is YFSETQ in the germline V gene. V lost 0 bases and J lost 2; bases outside the gene matches: 7. This CDR3 has 17 amino acids. In DNA, the CDR3 is TGCGCCAGCAGCTTGGGATCCGCGGGAGGGTTCACAGATACGCAGTATTTT. Translating it yields CASSLGSAGGFTDTQYF.

The chain is built from TRBV7-2 and TRBJ1-2; TRBD1 matches 8 bases. CDR3 length equals 12 residues. CDR1 and CDR2 from the germline V gene are SGHTA and FQGNSA. The J segment lost 7 bases and the V segment lost 5 bases, leaving 3 bases of the junction unmatched. CDR3 in amino acids: CASSRTGIGYTF. CDR3 in DNA: TGTGCCAGCAGCAGGACAGGGATTGGCTACACCTTC.

The chain combines TRBV5-5 with TRBJ1-1, with D uncertain. V was shortened by 3 bases and J by 5 bases, with 14 bases between the two germline ends. The CDR3 has 14 amino acids. Germline CDR1 is SGHKS and CDR2 is YYEKEE (reference sequence). CDR3 region: CASSSVGRLTEAFF. The CDR3 DNA follows: TGTGCCAGCAGCTCTGTGGGCCGGCTGACTGAAGCTTTCTTT. The variable domain in full, with the rest retrieved from reference TRBV5-5 and TRBJ1-1, is DAGVTQSPTHLIKTRGQQVTLRCSPISGHKSVSWYQQVLGQGPQFIFQYYEKEERGRGNFPDRFSARQFPNYSSELNVNALLLGDSALYLCASSSVGRLTEAFFGQGTRLTVV.

This chain joins TRBV12-3 or TRBV12-4 and TRBJ2-2; D is uncertain. This CDR3 is built from 14 residues. V was clipped by 5 bases and J by 3 bases, with 10 bases between them. This chain's CDR3 is CASSPARDTGELFF. CDR3 in DNA: TGTGCCAGCAGTCCAGCCAGAGACACCGGGGAGCTGTTTTTT.

The table lists this clonotype with a few counts. The CDR3 region has the DNA TGCAGTGCCTCACCCACCCGGCCATACCAAGAGACCCAGTACTTC. Protein sequence: CSASPTRPYQETQYF. This rearrangement joins TRBV20-1 to TRBJ2-5; D is undetermined. V lost 6 bases to trimming and J lost 0 bases, with 17 bases between them. Germline V gene lookup returns CDR1 DFQATT and CDR2 SNEGSKA (reference sequence). CDR3 length: 15 residues.

Remarks on this clonotype: Without the conserved terminal phenylalanine or tryptophan, this CDR3 likely stems from a read error. This chain links TRBV5-1 with TRBJ2-3; D gene ambiguous. Germline CDR1 SGHRS, CDR2 YFSETQ. Trimming pared 1 base from V and 3 bases from J, leaving 12 bases between. This CDR3 contains 15 residues. The CDR3 reads CASSLHQPETDTQYI. As DNA, the CDR3 is TGCGCCAGCAGCTTGCACCAGCCTGAGACAGATACGCAGTATATT.

The gene calls are TRBV29-1 and TRBJ1-4, with D unresolved. This CDR3 region has 14 residues. The germline V gene has CDR1 SQVTM and CDR2 ANQGSEA. The ends were cut back, 5 bases at V and 4 bases at J, with 14 bases in the middle. In DNA form, the CDR3 reads TGCAGCGTTTTTGACGGTGGGCTTAATGAAAAACTGTTTTTT. It specifies CSVFDGGLNEKLFF.

At least ten counts were recorded for this clonotype. The chain is built from TRBV7-2 and TRBJ2-7; perhaps TRBD2 as D (5 bases). V was clipped by 4 bases and J by 0 bases, with 13 bases between them. Germline-derived CDR1 and CDR2 are SGHTA and FQGNSA. The length of the CDR3 is 15 residues. This CDR3 reads CASSWGARSSYEQYF. Here the CDR3 DNA reads TGTGCCAGCAGCTGGGGAGCGAGGAGCTCCTACGAGCAGTACTTC.

This clonotype was picked up a small number of times. The chain is built from TRBV7-3 and TRBJ2-5; 9 bases agree with TRBD1. V dropped 5 bases and J dropped 9; count of bases not matched to a gene: 7. Germline CDR1 SGHTA, CDR2 FQGTGA. The CDR3 runs 13 residues. In nucleotides, the CDR3 is TGTGCCAGCAGCCCTGTAACAGGGGGCGCCCAGTACTTC. Its translation: CASSPVTGGAQYF.

The CDR3: CASSRALAGEFEFF. The CDR3 DNA reads TGTGCCAGCAGCCGGGCCCTAGCGGGAGAATTCGAGTTCTTC. V and J are TRBV4-2 and TRBJ2-1; 10 nucleotides agree with TRBD2. V was clipped by 4 bases and J by 14 bases; unmatched bases: 11. CDR1 is LGHNA, CDR2 YNFKEQ, per germline. This CDR3 spans 14 amino acids.

The chain couples TRBV10-3 to TRBJ2-2; a possible D gene is TRBD2 (6 bases). Germline lookup yields CDR1 ENHRY and CDR2 SYGVKD. Trimming stripped 4 bases from V and 3 bases from J, with 12 bases between. This CDR3 comprises 15 residues. Written as DNA, the CDR3 is TGTGCCATCAGTGGGCGACTAGGCCACACCGGGGAGCTGTTTTTT. The encoded protein is CAISGRLGHTGELFF.

The chain carries TRBV6-5 and TRBJ1-1, with D uncertain. V lost 0 bases to trimming and J lost 6 bases, with 11 bases between them. The CDR3 sequence is 14 residues long. The germline V gene has CDR1 MNHEY and CDR2 SVGAGI. In DNA form, the CDR3 reads TGTGCCAGCAGTTACTCAAGGTTGATGCCTGAAGCTTTCTTT. This translates into CASSYSRLMPEAFF.

This clonotype came up a few times. The rearrangement joins TRBV7-7 to TRBJ2-3; 7 bases align to TRBD2. V shed 5 bases, J shed 1 base, and the junction held 6 bases outside the gene matches. CDR1 and CDR2 (germline): SSHAT, FNYEAQ (reference sequence). The CDR3 covers 15 residues. As DNA, the CDR3 is TGTGCCAGCAGCCTTTCAGCGGGACGCACAGATACGCAGTATTTT. Protein sequence: CASSLSAGRTDTQYF. Supplemented by reference TRBV7-7 and TRBJ2-3, the full variable domain reads GAGVSQSPRYKVTKRGQDVTLRCDPISSHATLYWYQQALGQGPEFLTYFNYEAQPDKSGLPSDRFSAERPEGSISTLTIQRTEQRDSAMYRCASSLSAGRTDTQYFGPGTRLTVL.

The chain carries TRBV11-2 and TRBJ2-3; 9 bases agree with TRBD1. There are 19 residues in the CDR3. CDR1 is SGHAT, CDR2 FQNNGV, per germline. The ends lost 5 bases at V and 0 bases at J; junction bases unmatched: 15. The CDR3 loop is CASSPRPGTGRTSTDTQYF. The CDR3 region has the DNA TGTGCCAGCAGCCCCCGTCCAGGGACAGGGCGTACTAGCACAGATACGCAGTATTTT. Combining the CDR3 with reference TRBV11-2 and TRBJ2-3 gives the whole variable domain EAGVAQSPRYKIIEKRQSVAFWCNPISGHATLYWYQQILGQGPKLLIQFQNNGVVDDSQLPKDRFSAERLKGVDSTLKIQPAKLEDSAVYLCASSPRPGTGRTSTDTQYFGPGTRLTVL.

V usage is TRBV5-1 and J usage is TRBJ2-2, with TRBD2 identical over 7 bases. Germline V gives CDR1 SGHRS, CDR2 YFSETQ. Unmatched junction bases numbered 6, after V lost 5 bases and J lost 2 bases. There are 15 residues in the CDR3. CDR3 DNA sequence: TGCGCCAGCAGGTACGGACTAGAAAACACCGGGGAGCTGTTTTTT. Translation: CASRYGLENTGELFF.

There are a few counts of this clonotype. The chain recombines TRBV5-5 with TRBJ2-1; 8 nucleotides match TRBD1. Germline trimming cut 4 bases from V and 7 bases from J; bases unmatched to any gene: 7. This CDR3 is built from 14 residues. In germline, CDR1 is SGHKS, CDR2 YYEKEE (reference sequence). CDR3 sequence reads: CASSGTGQVNEQFF. In DNA form, the CDR3 reads TGTGCCAGCAGCGGCACGGGACAGGTGAATGAGCAGTTCTTC.

The V call is TRBV14, the J call TRBJ2-1, with TRBD2 matching over 10 bases. The CDR3 runs 16 residues. The ends lost 2 bases at V and 4 bases at J; junction bases unmatched: 5. Per the germline V gene, CDR1 is SGHDN and CDR2 is FVKESK. The CDR3 here is CASSQLAGAMYNEQFF. DNA of the CDR3: TGTGCCAGCAGCCAACTAGCGGGAGCTATGTACAATGAGCAGTTCTTC.

J is TRBJ1-6 and V is TRBV27; D is uncertain. The V gene's germline CDR1 is MNHEY and CDR2 SMNVEV (reference sequence). The V end lost 6 bases, the J end lost 10 bases, and 10 bases lay between the germline ends. The CDR3 is 12 amino acids. CDR3 nucleotides: TGTGCCAGCAGCGACATGTACTCACCCCTCCACTTT. As protein: CASSDMYSPLHF.